The 25 T cell receptor beta chains presented below share a single source sample, sequenced in a study of radiotherapy plus CTLA-4 blockade in lung cancer. The protocol was immunoSEQ multiplex PCR, while the TCRdb copy is restricted to in-frame clones and leaves out a portion. Found here are 58,000 or so clones, 65% to 80% of them singletons; the top ten hold roughly 17%. The specimen was peripheral blood, collected from a patient treated with radiotherapy plus ipilimumab. Receptors originate from a human donor with non-small cell lung cancer who had a complete response to radiotherapy plus ipilimumab.

The chain has TRBV7-2 and TRBJ2-5; D gene unclear. The CDR3 sequence is 14 residues long. Trimming took off 1 base at V and 2 bases at J, with 8 bases between the two ends. CDR1 SGHTA and CDR2 FQGNSA come from the germline V gene. The CDR3 coding sequence is TGTGCCAGCAGCTTAGGGCACACACAAGAGACCCAGTACTTC. Protein: CASSLGHTQETQYF.

The chain combines TRBV19 with TRBJ2-3; D perhaps matches TRBD2 (6 bases). There are 14 residues in the CDR3. Between the trimmed V and J ends, which lost 6 bases and 4 bases, there was a span of 14 bases. Germline CDR1 and CDR2: LNHDA and SQIVND (reference sequence). CDR3 residues: CASRTGTRADTQYF. In nucleotides, the CDR3 is TGTGCCAGTAGAACCGGGACTCGGGCAGATACGCAGTATTTT. Drawing the rest from reference TRBV19 and TRBJ2-3, the complete variable domain is DGGITQSPKYLFRKEGQNVTLSCEQNLNHDAMYWYRQDPGQGLRLIYYSQIVNDFQKGDIAEGYSVSREKKESFPLTVTSAQKNPTAFYLCASRTGTRADTQYFGPGTRLTVL.

The chain employs TRBV30 and TRBJ1-1; a weak D match, TRBD1 (6 bases). Germline V gene lookup returns CDR1 GTSNPN and CDR2 SVGIG (reference sequence). The CDR3 length is 14 residues. With 5 bases removed from V and 4 bases from J, the gap between germline ends came to 17 bases. CDR3 amino acids: CAWSPKGGVTEAFF. In DNA form, the CDR3 reads TGTGCCTGGTCCCCCAAGGGGGGGGTCACTGAAGCTTTCTTT.

The chain has TRBV5-6 and TRBJ2-7; tentative D call: TRBD1 (7 bases). CDR3 size: 14 residues. The V gene's germline CDR1 is SGHDT and CDR2 YYEEEE. Trimming shortened V by 4 bases and J by 6 bases, and 17 bases separated the two germline ends. This CDR3 is CASSNRGGGGEQYV. In DNA, the CDR3 is TGTGCCAGCAGCAACAGGGGCGGAGGGGGCGAGCAGTACGTC.

This chain links TRBV5-1 with TRBJ2-2; D is possibly TRBD2 (5 bases). Trimming took off 2 bases at V and 1 base at J, with 18 bases between the two ends. The CDR3 is 18 amino acids. Per germline, CDR1 SGHRS and CDR2 YFSETQ. CDR3 region: CASSFYRGYELNTGELFF. The DNA for the CDR3 is TGCGCCAGCAGCTTTTACCGAGGGTATGAGCTGAACACCGGGGAGCTGTTTTTT.

This chain connects TRBV4-1 to TRBJ1-2, with 7 bases matching TRBD1. V dropped 2 bases and J dropped 2; count of bases not matched to a gene: 5. The CDR3 runs 15 residues. The germline V gene has CDR1 MGHRA and CDR2 YSYEKL. CDR3 coding DNA: TGCGCCAGCAGCCAACGGGCAGGGGGAAACTATGGCTACACCTTC. Translation: CASSQRAGGNYGYTF.

V usage is TRBV7-2 and J usage is TRBJ2-2, with 9 bases lining up with TRBD2. With 4 bases clipped from V and 8 bases from J, the junction kept 5 bases outside the gene matches. The CDR3 has 14 residues. From germline, CDR1 is SGHTA and CDR2 FQGNSA. The CDR3 region has the DNA TGTGCCAGCAGCTCACTGGGACTAGCAGGGGAGCTGTTTTTT. Translating it yields CASSSLGLAGELFF. Full variable domain (rest looked up from reference TRBV7-2 and TRBJ2-2): GAGVSQSPSNKVTEKGKDVELRCDPISGHTALYWYRQSLGQGLEFLIYFQGNSAPDKSGLPSDRFSAERTGGSVSTLTIQRTQQEDSAVYLCASSSLGLAGELFFGEGSRLTVL.

This clone was seen a handful of times. The chain uses TRBV10-3 and TRBJ1-1, with TRBD1 matching 8 bases. This CDR3 is built from 15 residues. V was pared by 10 bases and J by 1 base, with 11 bases of the junction left unmatched. CDR1 ENHRY and CDR2 SYGVKD come from the germline V gene. The CDR3 protein is CATRTRTGQNTEAFF. CDR3 DNA sequence: TGTGCCACCAGGACCCGGACAGGGCAGAACACTGAAGCTTTCTTT.

This clone was detected only once. The chain combines TRBV19 with TRBJ1-2, with TRBD1 matching 8 bases. CDR1 LNHDA and CDR2 SQIVND come from the germline V gene (reference sequence). The V and J ends lost 9 bases and 7 bases, in that order; junction bases with no gene match: 13. The length of the CDR3 is 14 residues. The CDR3 protein is CASQRLTGGGGYTF. In nucleotides, the CDR3 is TGTGCCAGCCAGAGACTCACAGGGGGGGGTGGCTACACCTTC. The whole variable domain, filled in from reference TRBV19 and TRBJ1-2, reads DGGITQSPKYLFRKEGQNVTLSCEQNLNHDAMYWYRQDPGQGLRLIYYSQIVNDFQKGDIAEGYSVSREKKESFPLTVTSAQKNPTAFYLCASQRLTGGGGYTFGSGTRLTVV.

J is TRBJ2-2 and V is TRBV30; 8 nucleotides line up with TRBD1. V gave up 5 bases and J gave up 7 bases; unmatched junction bases: 6. The CDR3 sequence is 13 residues long. Germline CDR1 GTSNPN, CDR2 SVGIG (reference sequence). The CDR3 is CAWGTGVGGELFF. The CDR3 DNA sequence: TGTGCCTGGGGGACAGGCGTCGGCGGGGAGCTGTTTTTT. The variable domain in full, completed from reference TRBV30 and TRBJ2-2, reads SQTIHQWPATLVQPVGSPLSLECTVEGTSNPNLYWYRQAAGRGLQLLFYSVGIGQISSEVPQNLSASRPQDRQFILSSKKLLLSDSGFYLCAWGTGVGGELFFGEGSRLTVL.

There are a few counts of this clone. The chain joins TRBV6-5 to TRBJ2-1, with D perhaps matching TRBD2 (6 bases). Trimming took 1 base from V and 8 from J, leaving 18 bases between them. The germline CDR1 and CDR2 sequences are MNHEY and SVGAGI. The CDR3 has 16 amino acids. In DNA, the CDR3 is TGTGCCAGCAGTTACTTTTACGGGAGCAAAGGGGATGAGCAGTTCTTC. Its translation is CASSYFYGSKGDEQFF.

The CDR3 DNA is TGTGCCAGCAGTTTAATGAGTATGGGAGGTTATGGCTACACCTTC. This encodes CASSLMSMGGYGYTF. The chain has TRBV27 and TRBJ1-2, with no clear D. V gave up 2 bases and J gave up 5 bases, with 15 bases separating them. This CDR3 is built from 15 residues. Germline CDR1 reads MNHEY; CDR2 reads SMNVEV (reference sequence).

This clone has just one count. J is TRBJ2-7 and V is TRBV7-6; the D gene is possibly TRBD2 (5 bases). Germline V gene lookup returns CDR1 SGHVS and CDR2 FNYEAQ. V was pared by 1 base and J by 3 bases, with 10 bases between. The CDR3 has 14 amino acids. CDR3 amino acids: CASSLGTSLYEQYF. The CDR3 DNA reads as TGTGCCAGCAGCTTAGGGACTTCTCTCTACGAGCAGTACTTC.

Concerning this clone itself: The junction differs from germline at one of its ends, possibly a read error. This chain links TRBV2 with TRBJ2-1; 9 bases are a match to TRBD1. The CDR3 runs to 12 residues. CDR1 SNHLY and CDR2 FYNNEI come from the germline V gene. The CDR3 loop reads CASSADRGDGIF. In nucleotides, the CDR3 is TGTGCCAGCAGCGCGGACAGGGGAGATGGGATCTTC. Complete variable domain (other parts from reference TRBV2 and TRBJ2-1): EPEVTQTPSHQVTQMGQEVILRCVPISNHLYFYWYRQILGQKVEFLVSFYNNEISEKSEIFDDQFSVERPDGSNFTLKIRSTKLEDSAMYFCASSADRGDGIFGPGTRLTVL.

The chain links TRBV5-1 to TRBJ2-3; TRBD2 matches 10 bases. With V trimmed by 0 bases and J by 4 bases, 5 bases remained unmatched. There are 16 residues in the CDR3. In germline, CDR1 is SGHRS, CDR2 YFSETQ. This chain's CDR3 is CASSLGSGGAADTQYF. Here the CDR3 DNA reads TGCGCCAGCAGCTTGGGGAGCGGGGGGGCCGCAGATACGCAGTATTTT.

The chain couples TRBV19 to TRBJ2-3; D remains ambiguous. The CDR3 length is 12 residues. Between the trimmed V and J ends, which lost 7 bases and 6 bases, there was a span of 11 bases. The germline V gene encodes CDR1 LNHDA and CDR2 SQIVND (reference sequence). CDR3 loop: CASNYNGDTQYF. In DNA, the CDR3 is TGTGCCAGTAACTACAACGGGGATACGCAGTATTTT.

V is TRBV2 and J is TRBJ1-1, with D unresolved. This CDR3 spans 11 amino acids. V was pared by 8 bases and J by 4 bases, with 8 bases between. Germline CDR1 SNHLY, CDR2 FYNNEI. DNA of the CDR3: TGTGCCAGCTGCAGAGGCACTGAAGCTTTCTTT. As protein: CASCRGTEAFF.

This clone was observed a single time. J is TRBJ1-2 and V is TRBV7-2; D perhaps matches TRBD1 (5 bases). The germline CDR1 and CDR2 sequences are SGHTA and FQGNSA. The V gene lost 0 bases and the J gene lost 4 bases, with 24 bases spanning the gap. CDR3 length: 19 residues. The chain's CDR3 is CASSLAPPDRSGGLYGYTF. The CDR3 bases are TGTGCCAGCAGCTTAGCCCCTCCCGATAGGTCCGGGGGTCTCTATGGCTACACCTTC.

The J gene is TRBJ2-3, the V gene TRBV4-3, with 7 bases fitting TRBD2. Germline lookup yields CDR1 LGHNA and CDR2 YSLEER. There are 16 residues in the CDR3. V lost 1 base, J lost 4 bases, and 8 bases stayed unmatched. This CDR3 reads CASSQGTSALSDTQYF. The CDR3 DNA is TGCGCCAGCAGCCAAGGGACTAGTGCTTTGTCAGATACGCAGTATTTT.

CDR3 coding DNA: TGCGCCAGCAGTCGCACAGCTATGAACACTGAAGCTTTCTTT. Its translation: CASSRTAMNTEAFF. The chain has TRBV5-1 and TRBJ1-1; D call uncertain. Trimming took 5 bases from V and 0 from J, leaving 11 bases between them. CDR1 is SGHRS and CDR2 is YFSETQ in the germline V gene. The CDR3 totals 14 residues.

CDR3 bases: TGTGCCAGCAACTTCAACCATGCCGCTTTCTTT. It yields the protein CASNFNHAAFF. This chain links TRBV6-1 with TRBJ1-1; D gene unclear. V lost 7 bases to trimming and J lost 11 bases, with 14 bases between them. The germline CDR1 and CDR2 sequences are MNHNS and SASEGT. The CDR3 runs 11 residues.

This clone was counted a few times. V is TRBV4-3 and J is TRBJ1-6; D is unclear. Germline V gene data show CDR1 as LGHNA and CDR2 as YSLEER. The CDR3 contains 16 residues. V was shortened by 3 bases and J by 1 base, with 10 bases between the two germline ends. The CDR3 DNA reads as TGCGCCAGCAGCCACGGGTCTCGGTCCTATAATTCACCCCTCCACTTT. It yields the protein CASSHGSRSYNSPLHF.

This chain uses TRBV13 with TRBJ1-6; TRBD1 agrees at 11 bases. V shed 4 bases and J 8 bases; nucleotides not matched to a gene: 4. In germline, CDR1 is PRHDT, CDR2 FYEKMQ (reference sequence). There are 15 residues in the CDR3. This CDR3 reads CASSSRTGGHSPLHF. The CDR3 coding sequence is TGTGCCAGCAGCTCCAGGACAGGGGGCCATTCACCCCTCCACTTT.

The chain employs TRBV2 and TRBJ1-5; maybe TRBD1 (6 bases). Germline CDR1 is SNHLY and CDR2 is FYNNEI. Trimming removed 7 bases from V and 6 bases from J, with 13 bases in between. CDR3 size: 13 residues. The CDR3 loop reads CASIGQIGQPQHF. The DNA for the CDR3 is TGTGCCAGCATCGGACAGATCGGTCAGCCCCAGCATTTT.

This clone was detected only a few times. The chain recombines TRBV5-1 with TRBJ2-1, with 9 bases that match TRBD2. J gave up 0 bases and V 4 bases, and 5 bases lay outside the gene matches. There are 16 residues in the CDR3. Per germline, CDR1 SGHRS and CDR2 YFSETQ. CDR3: CASSRLAVTSYNEQFF. The CDR3, as DNA: TGCGCCAGCAGCCGACTAGCGGTTACCTCCTACAATGAGCAGTTCTTC.